The clone carrying this T cell receptor (beta chain) was seen a few times. Some clones are missing from TCRdb's copy, which holds only in-frame ones; the method was immunoSEQ multiplex PCR. The sample carries 15,000 to 20,000 clones, approximately 70% recorded once. As to treatment: randomized to nivolumab then ipilimumab (arm A) or the reverse (arm B). These data originate in a study of sequential checkpoint blockade in melanoma. Sequencing was performed on CD8+ T cells sorted from blood (inferred from file names), taken from a patient given nivolumab and ipilimumab in sequence. The TCR was taken from a human donor with melanoma.

The CDR3 coding sequence is TGTGCCAGCAGCTTGTTCGGTGAAAGCTCCTACGAGCAGTACTTC. Protein sequence: CASSLFGESSYEQYF. The chain recombines TRBV6-5 with TRBJ2-7, with unresolved D. There are 15 residues in the CDR3. The V end lost 6 bases, the J end lost 0 bases, and 15 bases lay between the germline ends. CDR1 is MNHEY, CDR2 SVGAGI, per germline.